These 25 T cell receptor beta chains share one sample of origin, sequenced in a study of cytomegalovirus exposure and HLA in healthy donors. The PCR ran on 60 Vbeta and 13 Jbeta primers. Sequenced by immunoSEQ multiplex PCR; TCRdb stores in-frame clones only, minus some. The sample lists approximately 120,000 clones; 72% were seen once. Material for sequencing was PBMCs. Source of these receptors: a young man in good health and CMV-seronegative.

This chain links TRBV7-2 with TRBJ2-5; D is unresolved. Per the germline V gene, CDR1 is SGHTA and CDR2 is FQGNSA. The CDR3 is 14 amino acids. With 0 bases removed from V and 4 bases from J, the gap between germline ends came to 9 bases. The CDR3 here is CASSLASRGETQYF. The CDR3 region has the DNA TGTGCCAGCAGCTTAGCGAGCAGAGGAGAGACCCAGTACTTC.

The CDR3 DNA is TGCGCCAGCAGCTTAAGGGGGGGCCTGGGCTACGAGCAGTACTTC. It is translated as CASSLRGGLGYEQYF. The V gene is TRBV5-1, the J gene TRBJ2-7, with D tentatively TRBD2 (7 bases). Germline CDR1 is SGHRS and CDR2 is YFSETQ. With 2 bases removed from V and 3 bases from J, the gap between germline ends came to 15 bases. The CDR3 has 15 amino acids.

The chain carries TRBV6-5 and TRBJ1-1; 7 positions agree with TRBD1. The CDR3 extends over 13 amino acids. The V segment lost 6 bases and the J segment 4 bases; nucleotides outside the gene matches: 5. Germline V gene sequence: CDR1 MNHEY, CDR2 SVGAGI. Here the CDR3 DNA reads TGTGCCAGCAGGAGACAGGGTACCACTGAAGCTTTCTTT. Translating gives CASRRQGTTEAFF.

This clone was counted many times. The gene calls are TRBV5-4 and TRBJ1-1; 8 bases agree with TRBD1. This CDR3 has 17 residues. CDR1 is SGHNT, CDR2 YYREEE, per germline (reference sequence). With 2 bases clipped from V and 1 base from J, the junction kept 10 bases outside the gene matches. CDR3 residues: CASSLGQGFTSNTEAFF. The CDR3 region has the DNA TGTGCCAGCAGCTTAGGACAGGGCTTCACCTCGAACACTGAAGCTTTCTTT.

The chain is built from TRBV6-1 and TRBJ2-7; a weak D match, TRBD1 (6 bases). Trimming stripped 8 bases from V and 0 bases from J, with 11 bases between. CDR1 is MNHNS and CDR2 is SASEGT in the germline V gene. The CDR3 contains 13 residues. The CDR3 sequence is CASGRQDSYEQYF. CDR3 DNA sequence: TGTGCCAGCGGAAGACAGGACTCCTACGAGCAGTACTTC.

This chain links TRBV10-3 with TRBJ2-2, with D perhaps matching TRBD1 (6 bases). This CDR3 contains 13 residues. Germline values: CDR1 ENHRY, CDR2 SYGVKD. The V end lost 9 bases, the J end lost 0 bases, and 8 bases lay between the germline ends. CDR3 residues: CAIGQSNTGELFF. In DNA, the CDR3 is TGTGCCATAGGACAGTCGAACACCGGGGAGCTGTTTTTT.

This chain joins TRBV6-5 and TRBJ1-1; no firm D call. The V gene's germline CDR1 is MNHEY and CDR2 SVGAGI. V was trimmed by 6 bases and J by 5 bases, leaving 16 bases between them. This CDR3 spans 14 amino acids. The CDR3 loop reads CASRKPGGITEAFF. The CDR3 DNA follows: TGTGCCAGCAGAAAGCCCGGCGGTATTACTGAAGCTTTCTTT.

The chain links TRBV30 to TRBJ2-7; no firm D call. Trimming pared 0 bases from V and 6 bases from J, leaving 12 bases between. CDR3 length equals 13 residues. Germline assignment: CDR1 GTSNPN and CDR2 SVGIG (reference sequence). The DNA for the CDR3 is TGTGCCTGGAGTGTACTTGAACCTGGCGAGCAGTACTTC. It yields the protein CAWSVLEPGEQYF.

CDR3 coding DNA: TGTGCCTCGCTACCGAGGGACAGGGGACCCACAGATACGCAGTATTTT. Its protein is CASLPRDRGPTDTQYF. This chain joins TRBV30 and TRBJ2-3; TRBD1 agrees at 10 bases. In germline, CDR1 is GTSNPN, CDR2 SVGIG (reference sequence). This CDR3 is 16 amino acids long. Trimming took 7 bases from V and 2 from J; bases not matched to a gene: 12.

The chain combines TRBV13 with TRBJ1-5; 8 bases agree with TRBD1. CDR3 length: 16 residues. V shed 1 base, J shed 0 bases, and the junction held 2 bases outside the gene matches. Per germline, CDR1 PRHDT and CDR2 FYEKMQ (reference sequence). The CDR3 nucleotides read TGTGCCAGCAGCTTAGCCCAGGGGGCTAGCAATCAGCCCCAGCATTTT. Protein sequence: CASSLAQGASNQPQHF.

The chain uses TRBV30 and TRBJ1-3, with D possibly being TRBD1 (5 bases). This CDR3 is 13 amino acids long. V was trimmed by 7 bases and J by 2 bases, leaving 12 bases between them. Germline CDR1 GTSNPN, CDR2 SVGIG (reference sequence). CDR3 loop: CASLGTAGNTIYF. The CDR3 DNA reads TGTGCCTCTCTCGGGACTGCTGGAAACACCATATATTTT.

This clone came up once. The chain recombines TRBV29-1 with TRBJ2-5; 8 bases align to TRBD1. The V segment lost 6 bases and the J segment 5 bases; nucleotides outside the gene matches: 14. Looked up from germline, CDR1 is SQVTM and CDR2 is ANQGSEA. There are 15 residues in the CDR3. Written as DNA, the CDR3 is TGCAGCGTGATTCTGCGGACAGGGTCAGGTGAGACCCAGTACTTC. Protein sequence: CSVILRTGSGETQYF.

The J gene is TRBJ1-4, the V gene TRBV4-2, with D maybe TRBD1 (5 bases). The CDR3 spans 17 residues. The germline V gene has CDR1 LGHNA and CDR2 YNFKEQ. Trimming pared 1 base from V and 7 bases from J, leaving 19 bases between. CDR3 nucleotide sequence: TGTGCCAGCAGCCAAGGCGACGAGGGGAGGTTGGGTGAAAAACTGTTTTTT. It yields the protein CASSQGDEGRLGEKLFF.

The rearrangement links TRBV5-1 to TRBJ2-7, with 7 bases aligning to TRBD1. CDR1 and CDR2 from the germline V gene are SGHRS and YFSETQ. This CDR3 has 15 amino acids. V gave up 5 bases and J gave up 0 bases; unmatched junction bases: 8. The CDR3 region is CASRYTGTASYEQYF. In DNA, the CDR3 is TGCGCCAGCAGGTATACCGGGACAGCCTCCTACGAGCAGTACTTC.

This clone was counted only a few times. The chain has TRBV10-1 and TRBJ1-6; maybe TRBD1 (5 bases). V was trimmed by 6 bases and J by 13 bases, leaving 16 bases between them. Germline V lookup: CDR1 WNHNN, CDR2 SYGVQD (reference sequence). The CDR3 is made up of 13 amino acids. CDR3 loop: CASSAGPEAPLHF. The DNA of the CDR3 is TGCGCCAGCAGCGCGGGACCCGAAGCCCCCCTCCACTTT.

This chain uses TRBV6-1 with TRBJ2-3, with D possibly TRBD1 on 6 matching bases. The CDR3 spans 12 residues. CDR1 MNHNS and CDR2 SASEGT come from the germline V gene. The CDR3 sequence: CATDRSTDTQYF. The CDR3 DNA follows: TGTGCTACGGACAGAAGCACAGATACGCAGTATTTT.

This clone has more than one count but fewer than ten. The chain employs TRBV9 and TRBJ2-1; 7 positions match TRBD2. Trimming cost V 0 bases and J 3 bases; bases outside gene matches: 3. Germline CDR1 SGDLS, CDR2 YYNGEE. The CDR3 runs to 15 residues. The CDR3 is CASSVEWGGYNEQFF. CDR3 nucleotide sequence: TGTGCCAGCAGCGTAGAGTGGGGGGGCTACAATGAGCAGTTCTTC.

The DNA for the CDR3 is TGTGCCAGCAGCTCCGAAGGGGCTAGGGCTTTCTTT. This gives the protein CASSSEGARAFF. The chain carries TRBV13 and TRBJ1-1, with a tentative D call TRBD1 (5 bases). The ends were cut back, 4 bases at V and 11 bases at J, with 14 bases in the middle. This CDR3 is 12 amino acids long. From germline, CDR1 is PRHDT and CDR2 FYEKMQ (reference sequence).

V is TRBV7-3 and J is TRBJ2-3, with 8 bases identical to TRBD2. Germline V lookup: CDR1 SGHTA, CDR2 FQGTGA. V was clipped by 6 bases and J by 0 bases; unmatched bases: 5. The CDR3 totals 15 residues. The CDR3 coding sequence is TGTGCCAGCAGTCTTAGCGGGATAAGCACAGATACGCAGTATTTT. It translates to CASSLSGISTDTQYF.

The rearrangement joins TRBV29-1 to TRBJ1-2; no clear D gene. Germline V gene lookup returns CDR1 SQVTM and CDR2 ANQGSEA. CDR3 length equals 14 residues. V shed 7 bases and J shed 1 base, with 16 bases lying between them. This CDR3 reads CSALSFGYNYGYTF. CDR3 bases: TGCAGCGCTCTCTCATTCGGGTATAACTATGGCTACACCTTC.

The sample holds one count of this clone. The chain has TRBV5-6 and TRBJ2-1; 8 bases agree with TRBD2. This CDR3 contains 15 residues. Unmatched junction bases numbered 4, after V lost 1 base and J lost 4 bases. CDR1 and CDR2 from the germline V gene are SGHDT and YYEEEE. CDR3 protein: CASSLSGGGYNEQFF. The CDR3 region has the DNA TGTGCCAGCAGCTTGTCCGGCGGGGGGTACAATGAGCAGTTCTTC.

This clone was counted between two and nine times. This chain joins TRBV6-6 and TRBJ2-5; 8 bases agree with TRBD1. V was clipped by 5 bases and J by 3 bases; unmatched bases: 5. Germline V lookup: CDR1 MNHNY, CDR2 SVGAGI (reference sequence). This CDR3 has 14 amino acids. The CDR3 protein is CASSTPTGEETQYF. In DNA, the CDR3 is TGTGCCAGCAGTACACCGACAGGGGAAGAGACCCAGTACTTC.

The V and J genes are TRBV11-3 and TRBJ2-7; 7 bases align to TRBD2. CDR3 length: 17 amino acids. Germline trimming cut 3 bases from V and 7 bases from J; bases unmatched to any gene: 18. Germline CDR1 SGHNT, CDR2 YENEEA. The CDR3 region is CASSLAFQGLPRLEQYF. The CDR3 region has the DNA TGTGCCAGCAGCTTGGCTTTCCAGGGACTACCGCGCCTGGAGCAGTACTTC.

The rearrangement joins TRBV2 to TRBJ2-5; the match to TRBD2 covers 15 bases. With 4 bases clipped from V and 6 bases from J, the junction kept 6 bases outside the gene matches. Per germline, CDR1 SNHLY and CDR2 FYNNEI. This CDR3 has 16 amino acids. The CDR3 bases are TGTGCCAGCAGTGTCCGGACTAGCGGGGGGGCCAAGACCCAGTACTTC. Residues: CASSVRTSGGAKTQYF.

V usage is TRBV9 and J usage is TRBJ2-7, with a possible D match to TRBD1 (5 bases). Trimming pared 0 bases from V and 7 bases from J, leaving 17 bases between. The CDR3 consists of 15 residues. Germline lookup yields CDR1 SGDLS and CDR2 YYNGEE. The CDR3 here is CASSVGQTDFEEQYF. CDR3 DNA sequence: TGTGCCAGCAGCGTAGGGCAGACAGACTTTGAAGAGCAGTACTTC.